The 31 T cell receptor beta chains reported below all come from one sample, sequenced in a study of blood T cell repertoires in COVID-19. Method: immunoSEQ multiplex PCR; TCRdb's copy keeps in-frame clones and lacks some. The sample records more than 250,000 clones, about 90% being singletons. The material sequenced was peripheral blood. The receptors were sampled from a man aged 18 to 30 who had recovered from COVID-19.

The V call is TRBV27, the J call TRBJ2-7; the D gene is possibly TRBD1 (5 bases). CDR1 and CDR2 from the germline V gene are MNHEY and SMNVEV (reference sequence). Trimming shortened V by 0 bases and J by 7 bases, and 16 bases separated the two germline ends. This CDR3 has 15 residues. CDR3 loop: CASSLSVLGLGEQYF. The CDR3, as DNA: TGTGCCAGCAGTTTATCCGTCTTGGGGCTGGGGGAGCAGTACTTC.

This chain links TRBV7-9 with TRBJ2-2, with D possibly being TRBD2 (5 bases). The CDR3 has 14 residues. V lost 10 bases and J lost 2, with 14 bases in between. Per the germline V gene, CDR1 is SEHNR and CDR2 is FQNEAQ (reference sequence). CDR3 region: CATPGEDNTGELFF. Written as DNA, the CDR3 is TGTGCCACCCCCGGGGAAGATAACACCGGGGAGCTGTTTTTT. Full variable domain (remainder filled in from reference TRBV7-9 and TRBJ2-2): DTGVSQNPRHKITKRGQNVTFRCDPISEHNRLYWYRQTLGQGPEFLTYFQNEAQLEKSRLLSDRFSAERPKGSFSTLEIQRTEQGDSAMYLCATPGEDNTGELFFGEGSRLTVL.

V and J are TRBV6-4 and TRBJ1-5, with D possibly matching TRBD1 (5 bases). CDR3 size: 15 residues. Germline loops: CDR1 MRHNA, CDR2 SNTAGT. Trimming shortened V by 3 bases and J by 0 bases, and 9 bases separated the two germline ends. CDR3 sequence (DNA): TGTGCCAGCAGTGATACGGGGGATAGCAATCAGCCCCAGCATTTT. It yields the protein CASSDTGDSNQPQHF.

The chain links TRBV6-5 to TRBJ2-7; TRBD2 agrees at 11 bases. This CDR3 is built from 14 residues. Germline values: CDR1 MNHEY, CDR2 SVGAGI. V dropped 7 bases and J dropped 4; count of bases not matched to a gene: 6. The CDR3 region is CASTPGLAVYEQYF. The CDR3 DNA reads as TGTGCCAGCACCCCGGGACTAGCGGTTTACGAGCAGTACTTC.

This chain links TRBV6-5 with TRBJ1-4, with 8 bases fitting TRBD1. Germline V gene data show CDR1 as MNHEY and CDR2 as SVGAGI. V was pared by 5 bases and J by 8 bases, with 10 bases of the junction left unmatched. CDR3 length equals 15 residues. CDR3 bases: TGTGCCAGCAGTCCTAGGACAGGGTCTGGGGAAAAACTGTTTTTT. Translation: CASSPRTGSGEKLFF.

The rearrangement links TRBV28 to TRBJ1-4; D uncertain. The CDR3 has 14 residues. V lost 3 bases, J lost 4 bases, and 9 bases lay in between. Germline V CDR1 and CDR2: MDHEN, SYDVKM. DNA for the CDR3: TGTGCCAGCAGTTTGGAGGCCCTTAATGAAAAACTGTTTTTT. This codes for CASSLEALNEKLFF.

The CDR3 protein is CASRVGAGTEAFF. For the CDR3, the DNA is TGTGCCAGTAGGGTGGGGGCAGGCACTGAAGCTTTCTTT. This rearrangement joins TRBV19 to TRBJ1-1; the D gene is possibly TRBD1 (6 bases). The germline V gene has CDR1 LNHDA and CDR2 SQIVND (reference sequence). Trimming took 6 bases from V and 4 from J, leaving 12 bases between them. The CDR3 loop spans 13 amino acids.

The rearrangement links TRBV6-5 to TRBJ1-2; 8 nucleotides agree with TRBD1. In germline, CDR1 is MNHEY, CDR2 SVGAGI. CDR3 size: 14 residues. Losses at the gene ends were 5 bases for V and 6 bases for J; bases not matched to a gene: 8. CDR3 loop: CASSPSLTGDGYTF. CDR3 sequence (DNA): TGTGCCAGCAGTCCCTCCCTGACAGGGGATGGCTACACCTTC.

This rearrangement joins TRBV27 to TRBJ2-2; TRBD2 matches at 8 bases. The J segment lost 6 bases and the V segment lost 5 bases, leaving 8 bases of the junction unmatched. Germline loops: CDR1 MNHEY, CDR2 SMNVEV (reference sequence). The CDR3 totals 15 residues. Written as DNA, the CDR3 is TGTGCCAGCAGTCTGGACCCGCGGGGGGCCGGGGAGCTGTTTTTT. It is translated as CASSLDPRGAGELFF.

The CDR3 DNA is TGTGCCAGCAGAGGGGGACGGGATTATAATTCACCCCTCCACTTT. Translating gives CASRGGRDYNSPLHF. The chain uses TRBV5-4 and TRBJ1-6, with D possibly TRBD1 on 6 matching bases. The CDR3 contains 15 residues. V gave up 5 bases and J gave up 4 bases, with 13 bases separating them. From germline, CDR1 is SGHNT and CDR2 YYREEE (reference sequence).

This chain connects TRBV12-3 or TRBV12-4 to TRBJ1-2; D gene unclear. This CDR3 contains 13 residues. V was clipped by 6 bases and J by 1 base, with 9 bases between them. The CDR3 loop is CASSNGINYGYTF. Written as DNA, the CDR3 is TGTGCCAGCAGCAACGGGATTAACTATGGCTACACCTTC.

V and J are TRBV2 and TRBJ2-6; no definite D call. CDR3 size: 14 residues. Germline V CDR1 and CDR2: SNHLY, FYNNEI. Trimming left V 6 bases short and J 0 bases short, with 6 bases between. DNA for the CDR3: TGTGCCAGCAGCCTATTCTCTGGGGCCAACGTCCTGACTTTC. It translates to CASSLFSGANVLTF.

This clone was counted a single time. The CDR3 DNA is TGTGCCAGCAGCTCCGGACAGGCCTCTGGGGCCAACGTCCTGACTTTC. It encodes CASSSGQASGANVLTF. V usage is TRBV5-8 and J usage is TRBJ2-6; the match to TRBD1 covers 7 bases. Losses at the gene ends were 3 bases for V and 0 bases for J; bases not matched to a gene: 3. This CDR3 spans 16 amino acids. Germline CDR1 reads SGHTS; CDR2 reads YDEGEE.

The V gene is TRBV9, the J gene TRBJ1-5; D ambiguous. The V and J ends lost 0 bases and 5 bases respectively, with 18 bases between them. Germline loops: CDR1 SGDLS, CDR2 YYNGEE. CDR3 length: 17 amino acids. This CDR3 is CASSVATVPRRDQPQHF. Here the CDR3 DNA reads TGTGCCAGCAGCGTAGCTACGGTCCCGCGGAGGGATCAGCCCCAGCATTTT.

Points on this clone: Other DNA sequences within the sample encode an identical CDR3. As DNA, the CDR3 is TGTGCCAGCAGCTTGGACAGGGCCTCCTACGAGCAGTACTTC. It yields the protein CASSLDRASYEQYF. The chain combines TRBV7-9 with TRBJ2-7; 8 positions agree with TRBD1. The CDR3 contains 14 residues. The J segment lost 0 bases and the V segment lost 3 bases, leaving 1 base of the junction unmatched. Germline CDR1 reads SEHNR; CDR2 reads FQNEAQ (reference sequence).

The gene calls are TRBV6-5 and TRBJ1-4; D gene ambiguous. In germline, CDR1 is MNHEY, CDR2 SVGAGI. The CDR3 totals 14 residues. V lost 0 bases, J lost 4 bases, and 6 bases lay in between. The CDR3 is CASSYSGGNEKLFF. The CDR3 DNA reads as TGTGCCAGCAGTTACTCCGGAGGTAATGAAAAACTGTTTTTT.

This chain uses TRBV27 with TRBJ1-5; 8 bases map to TRBD1. The trim removed 3 bases at V and 3 bases at J, leaving 7 bases unmatched. This CDR3 is built from 16 residues. Per germline, CDR1 MNHEY and CDR2 SMNVEV (reference sequence). As DNA, the CDR3 is TGTGCCAGCAGTTTTACCGGGACAGGTGCCAATCAGCCCCAGCATTTT. This codes for CASSFTGTGANQPQHF.

Comment on this clone: Within the sample, other DNA sequences also encode this same CDR3. The chain recombines TRBV19 with TRBJ1-6; no clear D. The CDR3 sequence is 12 residues long. The germline V gene has CDR1 LNHDA and CDR2 SQIVND (reference sequence). V was pared by 3 bases and J by 7 bases, with 4 bases between. For the CDR3, the DNA is TGTGCCAGTAGTATTCAGAATTCACCCCTCCACTTT. As protein: CASSIQNSPLHF.

CDR3 amino acids: CASSRTGHNQPQHF. The CDR3 DNA reads as TGTGCCAGTAGCCGGACAGGGCACAATCAGCCCCAGCATTTT. The V gene is TRBV19, the J gene TRBJ1-5; 8 positions agree with TRBD1. The CDR3 has 14 amino acids. The J segment lost 3 bases and the V segment lost 6 bases, leaving 4 bases of the junction unmatched. CDR1 and CDR2 from the germline V gene are LNHDA and SQIVND (reference sequence).

The chain couples TRBV3-1 (or the pseudogene TRBV3-2) to TRBJ1-1; D unresolved. The CDR3 totals 12 residues. CDR1 is LGHDT, CDR2 YNNKEL, per germline (reference sequence). Deletions cut 0 bases from V and 9 bases from J, with 8 bases between. The CDR3, as DNA: TGTGCCAGCAGCCAAGATTCGGGAAAAGCTTTCTTT. This translates into CASSQDSGKAFF.

The chain carries TRBV5-1 and TRBJ2-5, with D perhaps TRBD2 (5 bases). V gave up 7 bases and J gave up 1 base, with 20 bases separating them. CDR1 is SGHRS, CDR2 YFSETQ, per germline. The CDR3 sequence is 16 residues long. The chain's CDR3 is CASSPRGNGGQETQYF. The CDR3 bases are TGCGCCAGCTCACCCCGGGGAAATGGCGGCCAAGAGACCCAGTACTTC.

V is TRBV6-4 and J is TRBJ2-3; TRBD2 is a possible D gene (5 bases). CDR1 is MRHNA, CDR2 SNTAGT, per germline. V lost 3 bases, J lost 1 base, and 11 bases lay in between. The CDR3 sequence is 15 residues long. The CDR3 here is CASSETTTRTDTQYF. In nucleotides, the CDR3 is TGTGCCAGCAGTGAGACGACTACTCGCACAGATACGCAGTATTTT.

This clone was counted between two and nine times. The chain has TRBV5-1 and TRBJ2-5; the D is unclear. Per the germline V gene, CDR1 is SGHRS and CDR2 is YFSETQ. The CDR3 loop spans 12 amino acids. Trimming cost V 0 bases and J 10 bases, with 10 bases left between them. The CDR3 sequence is CASSLAASGQYF. The CDR3 DNA is TGCGCCAGCAGCTTGGCCGCTTCGGGCCAGTACTTC.

This chain links TRBV3-1 (or the pseudogene TRBV3-2) with TRBJ2-5; 7 bases fit TRBD1. Germline loops: CDR1 LGHDT, CDR2 YNNKEL (reference sequence). V gave up 1 base and J gave up 4 bases; unmatched junction bases: 3. CDR3 size: 14 residues. The CDR3 is CASSQGAGGETQYF. The CDR3 nucleotides read TGTGCCAGCAGCCAAGGAGCAGGGGGAGAGACCCAGTACTTC.

V usage is TRBV7-2 and J usage is TRBJ1-5; the match to TRBD1 covers 7 bases. The germline V gene encodes CDR1 SGHTA and CDR2 FQGNSA. CDR3 length: 14 amino acids. J lost 3 bases, V lost 3 bases, and 2 bases had no gene match. CDR3 residues: CASSLDRTNQPQHF. In DNA form, the CDR3 reads TGTGCCAGCAGCTTGGACAGGACCAATCAGCCCCAGCATTTT.

The V call is TRBV18, the J call TRBJ1-5; TRBD1 matches at 10 bases. V was pared by 2 bases and J by 5 bases, with 3 bases of the junction left unmatched. Germline V gene sequence: CDR1 KGHSH, CDR2 LQKENI. The CDR3 spans 15 residues. The CDR3 protein is CASSPMGQGYQPQHF. In DNA form, the CDR3 reads TGTGCCAGCTCACCAATGGGACAGGGGTATCAGCCCCAGCATTTT. The entire variable domain, with the rest obtained from reference TRBV18 and TRBJ1-5, is as follows: NAGVMQNPRHLVRRRGQEARLRCSPMKGHSHVYWYRQLPEEGLKFMVYLQKENIIDESGMPKERFSAEFPKEGPSILRIQQVVRGDSAAYFCASSPMGQGYQPQHFGDGTRLSIL.

V is TRBV2 and J is TRBJ2-1, with 8 bases that match TRBD2. Germline-derived CDR1 and CDR2 are SNHLY and FYNNEI. This CDR3 has 15 residues. After removal of 4 bases from V and 8 bases from J, the junction contained 10 bases not matched to a gene. The CDR3 nucleotides read TGTGCCAGCAGTGGAGGGGCGGGGGGCCAGGATGAGCAGTTCTTC. Translation: CASSGGAGGQDEQFF.

This clone was seen just once. This chain links TRBV19 with TRBJ2-2; a possible D gene is TRBD1 (5 bases). Germline V lookup: CDR1 LNHDA, CDR2 SQIVND (reference sequence). This CDR3 is built from 14 residues. The V end was cut by 3 bases, the J end by 4 bases, with 9 bases between. CDR3 protein: CASSIRQLTGELFF. CDR3 nucleotides: TGTGCCAGTAGTATTAGACAGCTCACCGGGGAGCTGTTTTTT.

The V gene is TRBV5-1, the J gene TRBJ2-2, with D perhaps TRBD2 (5 bases). This CDR3 spans 14 amino acids. From germline, CDR1 is SGHRS and CDR2 YFSETQ. V lost 0 bases, J lost 5 bases, and 8 bases lay in between. Here the CDR3 DNA reads TGCGCCAGCAGCTTGGGGACTGTAACCGGGGAGCTGTTTTTT. This gives the protein CASSLGTVTGELFF. Together with reference TRBV5-1 and TRBJ2-2, the CDR3 gives the full variable domain: KAGVTQTPRYLIKTRGQQVTLSCSPISGHRSVSWYQQTPGQGLQFLFEYFSETQRNKGNFPGRFSGRQFSNSRSEMNVSTLELGDSALYLCASSLGTVTGELFFGEGSRLTVL.

V usage is TRBV7-9 and J usage is TRBJ2-2, with D perhaps TRBD2 (6 bases). Germline CDR1 reads SEHNR; CDR2 reads FQNEAQ (reference sequence). The length of the CDR3 is 15 residues. V lost 5 bases and J lost 8, with 18 bases in between. CDR3 region: CASSLDSGSEGELFF. The CDR3 nucleotides read TGTGCCAGCAGCCTCGATAGCGGCTCGGAGGGGGAGCTGTTTTTT.

The chain links TRBV10-3 to TRBJ1-1, with D perhaps TRBD1 (5 bases). V was shortened by 4 bases and J by 4 bases, with 10 bases between the two germline ends. The CDR3 consists of 13 residues. CDR1 ENHRY and CDR2 SYGVKD come from the germline V gene. CDR3 loop: CAISGSRGTEAFF. The CDR3 DNA sequence: TGTGCCATCAGTGGTTCAAGGGGCACTGAAGCTTTCTTT.